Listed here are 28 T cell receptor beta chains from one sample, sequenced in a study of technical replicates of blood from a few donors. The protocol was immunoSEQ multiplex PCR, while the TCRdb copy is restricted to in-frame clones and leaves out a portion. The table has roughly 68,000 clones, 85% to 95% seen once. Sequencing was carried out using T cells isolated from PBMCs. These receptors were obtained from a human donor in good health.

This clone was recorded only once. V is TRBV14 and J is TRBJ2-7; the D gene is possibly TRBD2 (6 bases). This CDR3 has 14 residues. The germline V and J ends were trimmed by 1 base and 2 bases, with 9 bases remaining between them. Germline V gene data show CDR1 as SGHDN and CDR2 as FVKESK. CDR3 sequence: CASSQVEGPYEQYF. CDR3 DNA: TGTGCCAGCAGCCAAGTGGAGGGACCCTACGAGCAGTACTTC.

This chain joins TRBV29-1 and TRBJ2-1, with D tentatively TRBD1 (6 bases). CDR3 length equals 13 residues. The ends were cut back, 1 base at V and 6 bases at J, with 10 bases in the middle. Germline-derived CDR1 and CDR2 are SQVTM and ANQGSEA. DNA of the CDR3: TGCAGCGTTGAAGTGGACAGTTTCAATGAGCAGTTCTTC. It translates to CSVEVDSFNEQFF.

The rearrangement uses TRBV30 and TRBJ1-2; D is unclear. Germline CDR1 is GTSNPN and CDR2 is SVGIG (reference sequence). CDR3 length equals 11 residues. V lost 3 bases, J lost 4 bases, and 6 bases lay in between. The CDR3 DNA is TGTGCCTGGAGATCGGTCTATGGCTACACCTTC. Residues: CAWRSVYGYTF.

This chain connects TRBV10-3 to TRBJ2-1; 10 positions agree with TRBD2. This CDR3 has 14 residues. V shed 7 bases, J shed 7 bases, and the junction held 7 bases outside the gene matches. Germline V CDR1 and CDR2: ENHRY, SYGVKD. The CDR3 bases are TGTGCCATCACAGGGCTAGCGGGAGAGAATGAGCAGTTCTTC. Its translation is CAITGLAGENEQFF.

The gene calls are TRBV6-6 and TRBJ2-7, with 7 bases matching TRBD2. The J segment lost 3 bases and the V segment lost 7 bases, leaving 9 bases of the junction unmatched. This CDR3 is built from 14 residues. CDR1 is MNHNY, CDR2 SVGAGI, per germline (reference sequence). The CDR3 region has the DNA TGTGCCAGCATTGGGTCTAGCGGTGACTACGAGCAGTACTTC. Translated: CASIGSSGDYEQYF.

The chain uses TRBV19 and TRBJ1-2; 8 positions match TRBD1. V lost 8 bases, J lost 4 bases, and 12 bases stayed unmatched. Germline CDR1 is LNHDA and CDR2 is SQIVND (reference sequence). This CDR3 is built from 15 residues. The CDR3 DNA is TGTGCCAGTTCATTACAGGGGGAACTCAGCTATGGCTACACCTTC. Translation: CASSLQGELSYGYTF. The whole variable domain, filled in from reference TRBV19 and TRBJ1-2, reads DGGITQSPKYLFRKEGQNVTLSCEQNLNHDAMYWYRQDPGQGLRLIYYSQIVNDFQKGDIAEGYSVSREKKESFPLTVTSAQKNPTAFYLCASSLQGELSYGYTFGSGTRLTVV.

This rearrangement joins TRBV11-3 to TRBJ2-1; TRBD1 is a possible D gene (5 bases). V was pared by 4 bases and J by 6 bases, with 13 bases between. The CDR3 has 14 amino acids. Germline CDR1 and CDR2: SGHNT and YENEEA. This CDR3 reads CASSSQGLGNEQFF. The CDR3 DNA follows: TGTGCCAGCAGCTCGCAGGGTCTAGGCAATGAGCAGTTCTTC.

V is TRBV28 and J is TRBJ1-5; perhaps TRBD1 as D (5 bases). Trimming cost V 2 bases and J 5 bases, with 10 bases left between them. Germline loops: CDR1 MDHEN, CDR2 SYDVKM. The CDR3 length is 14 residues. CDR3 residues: CASSLLRADQPQHF. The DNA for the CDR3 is TGTGCCAGCAGTTTACTCAGGGCTGATCAGCCCCAGCATTTT.

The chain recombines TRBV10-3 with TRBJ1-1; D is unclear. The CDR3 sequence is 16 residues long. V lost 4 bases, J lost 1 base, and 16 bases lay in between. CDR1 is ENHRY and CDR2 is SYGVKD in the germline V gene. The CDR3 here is CAISGRLIGGNTEAFF. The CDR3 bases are TGTGCCATCAGTGGGCGGCTTATAGGTGGGAACACTGAAGCTTTCTTT.

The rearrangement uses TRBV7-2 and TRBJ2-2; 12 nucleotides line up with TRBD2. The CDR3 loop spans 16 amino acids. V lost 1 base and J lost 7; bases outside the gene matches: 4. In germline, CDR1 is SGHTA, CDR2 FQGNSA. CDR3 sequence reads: CASSLGLAGVSGELFF. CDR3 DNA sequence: TGTGCCAGCAGCTTAGGACTAGCGGGAGTTAGCGGGGAGCTGTTTTTT.

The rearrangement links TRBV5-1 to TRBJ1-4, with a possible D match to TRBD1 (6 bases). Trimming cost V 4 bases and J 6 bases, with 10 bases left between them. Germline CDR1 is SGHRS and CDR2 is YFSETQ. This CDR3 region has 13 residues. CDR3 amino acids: CASSGRGDEKLFF. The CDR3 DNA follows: TGCGCCAGCAGCGGCAGGGGAGATGAAAAACTGTTTTTT.

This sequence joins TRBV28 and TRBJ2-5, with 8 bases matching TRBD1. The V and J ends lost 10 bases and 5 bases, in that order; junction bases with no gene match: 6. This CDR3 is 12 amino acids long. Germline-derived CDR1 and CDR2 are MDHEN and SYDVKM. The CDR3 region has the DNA TGTGCCACCATGACAGGGGTGGAGACCCAGTACTTC. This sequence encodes CATMTGVETQYF. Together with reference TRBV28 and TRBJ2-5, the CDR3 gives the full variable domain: DVKVTQSSRYLVKRTGEKVFLECVQDMDHENMFWYRQDPGLGLRLIYFSYDVKMKEKGDIPEGYSVSREKKERFSLILESASTNQTSMYLCATMTGVETQYFGPGTRLLVL.

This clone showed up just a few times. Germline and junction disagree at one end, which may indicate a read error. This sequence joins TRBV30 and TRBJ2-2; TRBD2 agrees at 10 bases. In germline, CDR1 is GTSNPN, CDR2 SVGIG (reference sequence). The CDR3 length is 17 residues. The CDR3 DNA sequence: TGTGCCTGGAGCGATCTAGCGGGAGCCGGGAACTCCGGGGAGCTGTTTTTT. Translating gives CAWSDLAGAGNSGELFF.

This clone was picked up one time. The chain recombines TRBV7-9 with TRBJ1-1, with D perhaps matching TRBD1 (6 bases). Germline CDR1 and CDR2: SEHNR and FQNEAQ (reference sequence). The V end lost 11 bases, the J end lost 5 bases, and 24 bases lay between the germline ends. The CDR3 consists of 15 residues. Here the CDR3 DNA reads TGTGCCTACTGGGGGGGGGAGAAAGGGGGTACTGAAGCTTTCTTT. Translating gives CAYWGGEKGGTEAFF.

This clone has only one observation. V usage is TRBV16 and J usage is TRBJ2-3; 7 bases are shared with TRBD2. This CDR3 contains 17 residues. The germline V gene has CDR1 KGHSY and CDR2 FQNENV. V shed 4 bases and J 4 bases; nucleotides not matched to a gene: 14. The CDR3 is CASSPTPVAGSPDTQYF. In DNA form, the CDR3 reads TGTGCCAGCAGCCCGACGCCGGTAGCGGGTAGCCCAGATACGCAGTATTTT.

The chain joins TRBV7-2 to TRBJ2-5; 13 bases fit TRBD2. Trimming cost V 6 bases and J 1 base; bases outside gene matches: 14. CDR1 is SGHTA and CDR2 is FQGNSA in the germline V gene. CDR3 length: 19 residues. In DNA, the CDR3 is TGTGCCAGCAGACCGGGACAACTGGGACTAGCGGGGTTCCAAGAGACCCAGTACTTC. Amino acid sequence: CASRPGQLGLAGFQETQYF.

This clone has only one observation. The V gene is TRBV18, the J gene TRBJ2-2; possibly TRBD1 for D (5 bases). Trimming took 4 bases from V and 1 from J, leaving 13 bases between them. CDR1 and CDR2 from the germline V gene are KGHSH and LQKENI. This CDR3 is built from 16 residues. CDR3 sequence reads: CASSLQASGNTGELFF. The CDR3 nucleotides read TGTGCCAGCTCACTACAGGCCTCTGGGAACACCGGGGAGCTGTTTTTT. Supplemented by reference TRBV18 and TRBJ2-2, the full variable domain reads NAGVMQNPRHLVRRRGQEARLRCSPMKGHSHVYWYRQLPEEGLKFMVYLQKENIIDESGMPKERFSAEFPKEGPSILRIQQVVRGDSAAYFCASSLQASGNTGELFFGEGSRLTVL.

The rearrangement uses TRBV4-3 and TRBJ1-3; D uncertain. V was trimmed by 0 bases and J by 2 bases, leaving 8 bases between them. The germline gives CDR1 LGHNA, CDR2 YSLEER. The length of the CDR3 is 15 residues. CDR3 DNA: TGCGCCAGCAGCCAAGATACGGGGACTGGAAACACCATATATTTT. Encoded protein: CASSQDTGTGNTIYF.

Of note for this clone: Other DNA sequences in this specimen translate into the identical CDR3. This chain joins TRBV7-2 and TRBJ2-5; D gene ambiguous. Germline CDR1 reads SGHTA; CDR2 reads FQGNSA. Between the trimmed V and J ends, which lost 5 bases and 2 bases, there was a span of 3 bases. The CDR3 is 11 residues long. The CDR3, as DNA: TGTGCCAGCAGCCCGCAAGAGACCCAGTACTTC. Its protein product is CASSPQETQYF.

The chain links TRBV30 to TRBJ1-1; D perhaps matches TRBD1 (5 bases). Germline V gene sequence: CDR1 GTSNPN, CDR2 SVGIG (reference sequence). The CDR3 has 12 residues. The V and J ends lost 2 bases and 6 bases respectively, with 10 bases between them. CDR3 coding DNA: TGTGCCTGGAGTCCCGGGGGAGCTGAAGCTTTCTTT. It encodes CAWSPGGAEAFF.

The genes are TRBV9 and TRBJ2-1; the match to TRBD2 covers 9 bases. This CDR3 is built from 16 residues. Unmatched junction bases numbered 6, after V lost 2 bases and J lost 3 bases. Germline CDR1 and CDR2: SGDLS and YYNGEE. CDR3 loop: CASSVYLAGDYNEQFF. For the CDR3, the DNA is TGTGCCAGCAGCGTCTACTTAGCGGGGGACTACAATGAGCAGTTCTTC.

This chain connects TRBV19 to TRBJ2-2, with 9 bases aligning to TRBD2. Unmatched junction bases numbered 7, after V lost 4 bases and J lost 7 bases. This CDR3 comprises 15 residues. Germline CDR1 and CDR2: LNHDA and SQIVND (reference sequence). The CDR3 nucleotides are TGTGCCAGTAGTACGCCGGGACTAGCCATCGGGGAGCTGTTTTTT. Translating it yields CASSTPGLAIGELFF.

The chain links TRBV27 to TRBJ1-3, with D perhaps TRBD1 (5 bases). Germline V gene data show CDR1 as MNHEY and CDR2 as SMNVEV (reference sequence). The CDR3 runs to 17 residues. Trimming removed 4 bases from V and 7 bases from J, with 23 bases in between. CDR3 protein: CASSSGPRDSGWNTIYF. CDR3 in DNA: TGTGCCAGCAGTTCGGGCCCCCGGGACTCTGGATGGAACACCATATATTTT.

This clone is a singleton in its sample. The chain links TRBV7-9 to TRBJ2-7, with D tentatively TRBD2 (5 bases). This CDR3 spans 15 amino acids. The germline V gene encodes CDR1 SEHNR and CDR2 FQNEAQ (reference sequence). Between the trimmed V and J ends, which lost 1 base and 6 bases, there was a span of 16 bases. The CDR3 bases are TGTGCCAGCAGCTTAGGTCCAGCGGATCTATTCGAGCAGTACTTC. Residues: CASSLGPADLFEQYF.

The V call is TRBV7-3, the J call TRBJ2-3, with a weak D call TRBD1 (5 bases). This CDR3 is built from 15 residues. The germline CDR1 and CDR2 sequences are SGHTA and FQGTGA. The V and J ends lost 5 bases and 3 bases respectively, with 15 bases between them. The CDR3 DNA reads TGTGCCAGCAGCCTGTACCCGACAGCTACAGATACGCAGTATTTT. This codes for CASSLYPTATDTQYF. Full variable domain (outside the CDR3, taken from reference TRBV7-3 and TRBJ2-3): GAGVSQTPSNKVTEKGKYVELRCDPISGHTALYWYRQSLGQGPEFLIYFQGTGAADDSGLPNDRFFAVRPEGSVSTLKIQRTERGDSAVYLCASSLYPTATDTQYFGPGTRLTVL.

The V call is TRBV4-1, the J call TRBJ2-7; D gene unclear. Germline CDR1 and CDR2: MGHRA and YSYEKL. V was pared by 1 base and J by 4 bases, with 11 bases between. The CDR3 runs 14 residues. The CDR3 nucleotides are TGCGCCAGCAGCCAAGGAGACGGGTTATACGAGCAGTACTTC. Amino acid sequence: CASSQGDGLYEQYF.

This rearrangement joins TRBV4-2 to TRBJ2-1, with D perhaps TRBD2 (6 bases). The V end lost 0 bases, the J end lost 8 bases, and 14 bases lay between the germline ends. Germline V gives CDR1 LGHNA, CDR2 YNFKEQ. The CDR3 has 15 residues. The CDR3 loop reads CASSQDVGGVDEQFF. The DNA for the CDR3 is TGTGCCAGCAGCCAAGACGTAGGAGGGGTTGATGAGCAGTTCTTC.

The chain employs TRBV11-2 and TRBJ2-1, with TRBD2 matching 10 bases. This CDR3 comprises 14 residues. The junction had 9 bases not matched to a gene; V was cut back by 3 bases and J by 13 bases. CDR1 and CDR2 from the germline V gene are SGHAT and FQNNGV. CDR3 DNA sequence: TGTGCCAGCAGCTTTAAGCCAGCGGGAGGGCCACAGTTCTTC. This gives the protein CASSFKPAGGPQFF.